The 16 T cell receptor beta chains reported below all come from one sample, sequenced in a study of shared clonotypes between healthy human individuals. Assay used: immunoSEQ multiplex PCR; TCRdb lists only in-frame clones, some missing. The data contain about 510,000 clones, 90% to 97% of them singletons. The specimen sequenced was naive CD4+ T cells sorted from blood. Subset indicated: CD45RA+ positively selected. Source of these receptors: a woman younger than 45 in good health.

The chain links TRBV9 to TRBJ2-1; D is possibly TRBD2 (6 bases). This CDR3 region has 14 residues. V shed 4 bases and J shed 2 bases, with 10 bases lying between them. Looked up from germline, CDR1 is SGDLS and CDR2 is YYNGEE. The CDR3 protein is CASSPRTTYNEQFF. The CDR3 DNA reads TGTGCCAGCAGCCCCCGGACTACCTACAATGAGCAGTTCTTC.

The gene calls are TRBV12-5 and TRBJ2-1; 8 bases are shared with TRBD2. This CDR3 is built from 15 residues. Germline V gene sequence: CDR1 LGHNT, CDR2 FRNRAP. Trimming took 1 base from V and 8 from J; bases not matched to a gene: 7. The CDR3 loop reads CASGLGTSLKDEQFF. The CDR3, as DNA: TGTGCTAGTGGTTTGGGGACTAGCCTTAAGGATGAGCAGTTCTTC. Full variable domain (outside the CDR3, taken from reference TRBV12-5 and TRBJ2-1): DARVTQTPRHKVTEMGQEVTMRCQPILGHNTVFWYRQTMMQGLELLAYFRNRAPLDDSGMPKDRFSAEMPDATLATLKIQPSEPRDSAVYFCASGLGTSLKDEQFFGPGTRLTVL.

A note on this clone: Germline is not matched at one junction end, which may reflect a read error. The rearrangement joins TRBV5-1 to TRBJ2-6; D is uncertain. The CDR3 is made up of 15 amino acids. The germline V gene encodes CDR1 SGHRS and CDR2 YFSETQ. The CDR3 sequence is CASTLFNSGANVLTF. The CDR3 nucleotides read TGCGCCAGCACCTTGTTTAATTCTGGGGCCAACGTCCTGACTTTC.

This chain uses TRBV4-1 with TRBJ2-3, with D unclear. The CDR3 length is 16 residues. CDR1 MGHRA and CDR2 YSYEKL come from the germline V gene. The ends were cut back, 0 bases at V and 2 bases at J, with 12 bases in the middle. The CDR3 reads CASSQDTRLTTDTQYF. In DNA form, the CDR3 reads TGCGCCAGCAGCCAAGATACCAGGCTGACCACAGATACGCAGTATTTT.

This clone was found a few times. V is TRBV30 and J is TRBJ1-2; D unclear. V gave up 5 bases and J gave up 0 bases, with 7 bases separating them. CDR3 length equals 12 residues. Germline V gene sequence: CDR1 GTSNPN, CDR2 SVGIG (reference sequence). This CDR3 reads CAWDRTNYGYTF. CDR3 DNA sequence: TGTGCCTGGGATCGGACTAACTATGGCTACACCTTC.

This chain connects TRBV18 to TRBJ1-4; D remains unclear. CDR1 KGHSH and CDR2 LQKENI come from the germline V gene. Between the trimmed V and J ends, which lost 6 bases and 2 bases, there was a span of 7 bases. The CDR3 runs to 13 residues. Written as DNA, the CDR3 is TGTGCCAGCTCTCCGCAGACTAATGAAAAACTGTTTTTT. Translated: CASSPQTNEKLFF.

This rearrangement joins TRBV28 to TRBJ2-2; the D is unclear. The V gene lost 7 bases and the J gene lost 0 bases, with 9 bases spanning the gap. Per the germline V gene, CDR1 is MDHEN and CDR2 is SYDVKM. CDR3 length: 14 amino acids. CDR3 sequence reads: CASTEPPNTGELFF. The CDR3, as DNA: TGTGCCAGCACAGAGCCACCGAACACCGGGGAGCTGTTTTTT.

The rearrangement joins TRBV7-2 to TRBJ2-5; no clear D gene. The CDR3 length is 11 residues. Trimming took off 4 bases at V and 2 bases at J, with 2 bases between the two ends. Germline V lookup: CDR1 SGHTA, CDR2 FQGNSA. DNA of the CDR3: TGTGCCAGCAGCTCACAAGAGACCCAGTACTTC. Protein sequence: CASSSQETQYF.

This clone was found a few times. The V call is TRBV18, the J call TRBJ1-4; no clear D. The ends were cut back, 3 bases at V and 7 bases at J, with 9 bases in the middle. The CDR3 runs 13 residues. Looked up from germline, CDR1 is KGHSH and CDR2 is LQKENI. In DNA form, the CDR3 reads TGTGCCAGCTCACCTTATCCTGTTGAAAAACTGTTTTTT. Its translation: CASSPYPVEKLFF.

The J gene is TRBJ1-1, the V gene TRBV5-8; D ambiguous. This CDR3 has 13 residues. The V and J ends lost 4 bases and 6 bases respectively, with 13 bases between them. Germline lookup yields CDR1 SGHTS and CDR2 YDEGEE. Here the CDR3 reads CASSRFDGAEAFF. CDR3 DNA sequence: TGTGCCAGCAGCCGTTTTGATGGGGCTGAAGCTTTCTTT.

The chain combines TRBV27 with TRBJ2-5, with 7 bases fitting TRBD2. CDR3 size: 14 residues. Germline-derived CDR1 and CDR2 are MNHEY and SMNVEV (reference sequence). Losses at the gene ends were 5 bases for V and 5 bases for J; bases not matched to a gene: 8. This chain's CDR3 is CASSLGGESETQYF. As DNA, the CDR3 is TGTGCCAGCAGTCTGGGGGGGGAGTCCGAGACCCAGTACTTC.

The V gene is TRBV7-9, the J gene TRBJ2-3; D is unclear. V dropped 1 base and J dropped 6 bases, with 11 bases sitting between them. The CDR3 totals 14 residues. Germline V lookup: CDR1 SEHNR, CDR2 FQNEAQ (reference sequence). CDR3 loop: CASSLGAQGDTQYF. CDR3 bases: TGTGCCAGCAGCTTAGGGGCACAAGGGGATACGCAGTATTTT.

The genes are TRBV4-1 and TRBJ2-5; D unresolved. The end of the DNA fits TRBJ2-7 better, so the J call may be wrong. The germline CDR1 and CDR2 sequences are MGHRA and YSYEKL. The CDR3 consists of 16 residues. In DNA, the CDR3 is TGCGCCAGCAGCCCCCGGGTAGGCAGAAACTCCTACGAGCAGTACTTC. This encodes CASSPRVGRNSYEQYF.

In this sample, this clone turned up once. This chain connects TRBV27 to TRBJ1-1; unclear D gene. V was pared by 6 bases and J by 1 base, with 6 bases between. Germline V gene lookup returns CDR1 MNHEY and CDR2 SMNVEV (reference sequence). The CDR3 consists of 12 residues. As DNA, the CDR3 is TGTGCCAGCAGAGAAAAGAACACTGAAGCTTTCTTT. Its translation: CASREKNTEAFF.

The V gene is TRBV28, the J gene TRBJ1-1; possibly TRBD1 for D (6 bases). In germline, CDR1 is MDHEN, CDR2 SYDVKM. Between the trimmed V and J ends, which lost 3 bases and 1 base, there was a span of 12 bases. The CDR3 loop spans 15 amino acids. The CDR3 protein is CASSLPDRPNTEAFF. The CDR3 DNA reads as TGTGCCAGCAGTTTGCCCGACAGGCCGAACACTGAAGCTTTCTTT.

The chain has TRBV27 and TRBJ1-1; 8 bases are a match to TRBD1. The CDR3 spans 15 residues. V was clipped by 3 bases and J by 10 bases; unmatched bases: 13. Germline V gene lookup returns CDR1 MNHEY and CDR2 SMNVEV (reference sequence). The CDR3 coding sequence is TGTGCCAGCAGTTTCGTCGGTCCAGGGGGCGCTGGAGCTTTCTTT. This gives the protein CASSFVGPGGAGAFF.